This is a list of T cell receptor beta chains from one sample in a study of cytomegalovirus exposure and HLA in healthy donors. Measured with immunoSEQ multiplex PCR; TCRdb has only the in-frame clones, and not every one. The profile shows approximately 110,000 clones, 70% to 80% of them singletons. The sample comprised PBMCs. The receptors stem from a woman in her thirties or forties in good health and CMV-seronegative. CDR3s include the opening cysteine and the closing phenylalanine or tryptophan. A D gene is named only where the DNA matches it firmly. Some rows mark clone size as missing; the rest say once, few, many or name a class of expanded clone.

size: NA; J: TRBJ1-1; D: NA; V: TRBV27; DNA: TGTGCCAGCAGTCCGGTGGATGGCAGACAGAACACTGAAGCTTTCTTT; CDR3: CASSPVDGRQNTEAFF
size: NA; J: TRBJ1-4; D: TRBD1; V: TRBV7-2; DNA: TGTGCCAGCAGCTTAGCGGACAGGTCTGAAAAACTGTTTTTT; CDR3: CASSLADRSEKLFF
size: few; J: TRBJ2-5; D: TRBD2; V: TRBV27; DNA: TGTGCCAGCAGTATCTGGACTAGCGGGGGGGCTCGAGAGACCCAGTACTTC; CDR3: CASSIWTSGGARETQYF
size: NA; J: TRBJ1-2; D: TRBD1; V: TRBV29-1; DNA: TGCAGCGTTGACCCTCGGGACAGTTACTATGGCTACACCTTC; CDR3: CSVDPRDSYYGYTF
size: NA; J: TRBJ1-1; D: NA; V: TRBV21-1; DNA: TGTGCCAGCAGCATATCTGAGACAGGGGCCGGGTCTGGGACTGAAGCTTTCTTT; CDR3: CASSISETGAGSGTEAFF
size: NA; J: TRBJ1-6; D: NA; V: TRBV2; DNA: TGTGCCAGCAGTGTTGGGCCGGGGGTAGGCTCACCCCTCCACTTT; CDR3: CASSVGPGVGSPLHF
size: NA; J: TRBJ1-4; D: NA; V: TRBV6-1; DNA: TGTGCCAGCAGTATCCTCGCAACTAATGAAAAACTGTTTTTT; CDR3: CASSILATNEKLFF
size: NA; J: TRBJ1-1; D: NA; V: TRBV9; DNA: TGTGCCAGCAGCGTTTCTCCCGTCGGACAGCTTGAAGCTTTCTTT; CDR3: CASSVSPVGQLEAFF
size: NA; J: TRBJ2-3; D: TRBD2; V: TRBV10-3; DNA: TGTGCCATCAGGAGTGTTGTAGAGGCGGGGGTAGGTGGGGATACGCAGTATTTT; CDR3: CAIRSVVEAGVGGDTQYF
size: NA; J: TRBJ2-1; D: NA; V: TRBV7-8; DNA: TGTGCCAGCAGCTTAGGCGGTGCGGGGAGAATATACAATGAGCAGTTCTTC; CDR3: CASSLGGAGRIYNEQFF
size: NA; J: TRBJ2-5; D: NA; V: TRBV19; DNA: TGTGCCAGTAGAAGGACAGCGGTCCAAGAGACCCAGTACTTC; CDR3: CASRRTAVQETQYF
size: NA; J: TRBJ2-7; D: TRBD1; V: TRBV19; DNA: TGTGCCAGTAGTATCGGGACAGCCTACTACGAGCAGTACTTC; CDR3: CASSIGTAYYEQYF
size: few; J: TRBJ2-1; D: NA; V: TRBV7-6; DNA: TGTGCCAGCAGCTTAGCCCAGGGCCAAAGGGACAATGAGCAGTTCTTC; CDR3: CASSLAQGQRDNEQFF
size: NA; J: TRBJ2-3; D: TRBD2; V: TRBV7-8; DNA: TGTGCCAGCAGCCTCCTAGCGGGAGCGGTAGATACGCAGTATTTT; CDR3: CASSLLAGAVDTQYF
size: NA; J: TRBJ1-1; D: TRBD1; V: TRBV30; DNA: TGTGCCTGGAGGGATCCGGACAGGGGCACTGAAGCTTTCTTT; CDR3: CAWRDPDRGTEAFF
size: NA; J: TRBJ1-5; D: NA; V: TRBV19; DNA: TGTGCCAGTAGTATAGATCGGGGGGTGGCTAGCAATCAGCCCCAGCATTTT; CDR3: CASSIDRGVASNQPQHF
size: NA; J: TRBJ2-7; D: TRBD2; V: TRBV19; DNA: TGTGCCAGTAGTATCGCTCGGACTAGCTTCGAGCAGTACTTC; CDR3: CASSIARTSFEQYF
size: NA; J: TRBJ2-1; D: NA; V: TRBV15; DNA: TGTGCCACCAGCAGAGGGCTGACAGGGCAGTTCTTC; CDR3: CATSRGLTGQFF
size: NA; J: TRBJ2-1; D: TRBD2; V: TRBV5-5; DNA: TGTGCCAGCAGCTTGGGGCAGCGGGGGGTCCAGTACAATGAGCAGTTCTTC; CDR3: CASSLGQRGVQYNEQFF
size: NA; J: TRBJ2-7; D: TRBD1; V: TRBV5-6; DNA: TGTGCCAGCAGCCGGGAAGGGACAGGGGCCTACGAGCAGTACTTC; CDR3: CASSREGTGAYEQYF
size: NA; J: TRBJ2-7; D: NA; V: TRBV7-8; DNA: TGTGCCAGCAGCCCAGAGGGCTACGAGCAGTACTTC; CDR3: CASSPEGYEQYF
size: NA; J: TRBJ2-1; D: NA; V: TRBV27; DNA: TGTGCCAGCAGTCAATACGGTGGTTATGAGCAGTTCTTC; CDR3: CASSQYGGYEQFF
size: NA; J: TRBJ2-7; D: TRBD2; V: TRBV27; DNA: TGTGCCAGCAGTTCCGTTTACGGGGGGTTCAGTCTGTACTTC; CDR3: CASSSVYGGFSLYF
size: NA; J: TRBJ2-3; D: TRBD1; V: TRBV4-2; DNA: TGTGCCAGCAGCCAAGAACAGGGGGGCACCGATACGCAGTATTTT; CDR3: CASSQEQGGTDTQYF
size: NA; J: TRBJ1-1; D: NA; V: TRBV7-2; DNA: TGTGCCAGCAGCTTACGTGAAGGGGGACGGGGTGGCACTGAAGCTTTCTTT; CDR3: CASSLREGGRGGTEAFF
size: NA; J: TRBJ2-1; D: TRBD2; V: TRBV30; DNA: TGTGCCTGGACAGGGGGTAGCGGGAGCCACTCCTACAATGAGCAGTTCTTC; CDR3: CAWTGGSGSHSYNEQFF
size: NA; J: TRBJ1-5; D: NA; V: TRBV6-5; DNA: TGTGCCAGCAGTACCCGACAGGCCAATCAGCCCCAGCATTTT; CDR3: CASSTRQANQPQHF
size: NA; J: TRBJ1-2; D: NA; V: TRBV7-2; DNA: TGTGCCAGCAGCTTAGCGGTTGAAACCGAGTGGGGCTACACCTTC; CDR3: CASSLAVETEWGYTF
size: NA; J: TRBJ1-1; D: NA; V: TRBV7-2; DNA: TGTGCCAGCAGCCGTTGGGTTATAGGGGACACTGAAGCTTTCTTT; CDR3: CASSRWVIGDTEAFF
size: few; J: TRBJ2-1; D: TRBD2; V: TRBV5-1; DNA: TGCGCCAGCAGCTTGGAGGCTAGCGGGGGCTCCTACAATGAGCAGTTCTTC; CDR3: CASSLEASGGSYNEQFF
size: NA; J: TRBJ1-2; D: NA; V: TRBV7-9; DNA: TGTGCCAGCAGCTTCAGGGGTGGAGGCTACACCTTC; CDR3: CASSFRGGGYTF
size: NA; J: TRBJ1-4; D: TRBD1; V: TRBV6-5; DNA: TGTGCCAGCAGGGACGGACAGGGATCTGAAAAACTGTTTTTT; CDR3: CASRDGQGSEKLFF
size: NA; J: TRBJ2-3; D: NA; V: TRBV9; DNA: TGTGCCAGCAGCTCCCGACTTGAAGATACGCAGTATTTT; CDR3: CASSSRLEDTQYF
size: NA; J: TRBJ2-3; D: NA; V: TRBV18; DNA: TGTGCCAGCTCACTTGTAGCTGGGACAGATACGCAGTATTTT; CDR3: CASSLVAGTDTQYF
size: NA; J: TRBJ2-7; D: TRBD2; V: TRBV7-2; DNA: TGTGCCAGCAGCTTAACCCCTCCGGGACTAGCGGTAAGACTCTACGAGCAGTACTTC; CDR3: CASSLTPPGLAVRLYEQYF
size: NA; J: TRBJ2-2; D: NA; V: TRBV10-3; DNA: TGTGCCATCAGTGAGCAGGCCAGACTAAACACCGGGGAGCTGTTTTTT; CDR3: CAISEQARLNTGELFF
size: few; J: TRBJ2-1; D: NA; V: TRBV7-9; DNA: TGTGCCAGCAGCCCAGATTTGGGGGGGGACAGGTTACGGAATGAGCAGTTCTTC; CDR3: CASSPDLGGDRLRNEQFF
size: NA; J: TRBJ1-1; D: NA; V: TRBV7-8; DNA: TGTGCCAGCAGCTTCGCCCGCGGGACCACTGAAGCTTTCTTT; CDR3: CASSFARGTTEAFF
size: NA; J: TRBJ2-3; D: NA; V: TRBV7-2; DNA: TGTGCCAGCAGCTTGAGGGAAAGGATGGCAGATACGCAGTATTTT; CDR3: CASSLRERMADTQYF
size: NA; J: TRBJ1-2; D: NA; V: TRBV30; DNA: TGTGCCTGGAAGCCTAGACAGCAAATCTTTTATGGCTACACCTTC; CDR3: CAWKPRQQIFYGYTF
size: NA; J: TRBJ1-4; D: NA; V: TRBV11-2; DNA: TGTGCCAGCAGCTTAGCCCGGGGTGGGAATGAAAAACTGTTTTTT; CDR3: CASSLARGGNEKLFF
size: NA; J: TRBJ1-4; D: NA; V: TRBV25-1; DNA: TGTGCCAGCAGCGCGGAGGGGTGGAGGGCTAATGAAAAACTGTTTTTT; CDR3: CASSAEGWRANEKLFF
size: NA; J: TRBJ1-2; D: TRBD1; V: TRBV30; DNA: TGTGCCTGGAGTGCCTCACAGGGGCGCGGCTACACCTTC; CDR3: CAWSASQGRGYTF
size: NA; J: TRBJ1-2; D: NA; V: TRBV28; DNA: TGTGCCAGCAGTTTTGGGGACAAACTCTATGGCTACACCTTC; CDR3: CASSFGDKLYGYTF
size: NA; J: TRBJ1-4; D: NA; V: TRBV7-2; DNA: TGTGCCAGCAGCTTAGCGGTGAGCGGACGTAATGAAAAACTGTTTTTT; CDR3: CASSLAVSGRNEKLFF
size: NA; J: TRBJ1-5; D: TRBD1; V: TRBV5-5; DNA: TGTGCCAGCACCCAGACAGGGCATAGCAATCAGCCCCAGCATTTT; CDR3: CASTQTGHSNQPQHF
size: NA; J: TRBJ1-1; D: NA; V: TRBV2; DNA: TGTGCCAGCATCCTAACCTCAGGGGTCCCTGAAGCTTTCTTT; CDR3: CASILTSGVPEAFF